What follows are 2 T cell receptor beta chains derived from one specimen sequenced in a study of cytomegalovirus exposure and HLA in healthy donors. Produced via immunoSEQ multiplex PCR; TCRdb's table is partial and in-frame only. The data hold some 69,000 clones, with roughly 96% observed a single time. The specimen was PBMCs. These receptors were obtained from a man aged 18-30 years in good health and CMV-seronegative.

The gene calls are TRBV5-6 and TRBJ1-5; 7 bases agree with TRBD1. J lost 2 bases, V lost 5 bases, and 4 bases had no gene match. Germline loops: CDR1 SGHDT, CDR2 YYEEEE. The CDR3 consists of 14 residues. The CDR3: CASRIGQGNQPQHF. CDR3 sequence (DNA): TGTGCCAGCAGAATAGGACAGGGCAATCAGCCCCAGCATTTT.

The chain is built from TRBV5-1 and TRBJ2-2; 10 bases match TRBD2. The germline gives CDR1 SGHRS, CDR2 YFSETQ. The V segment lost 4 bases and the J segment 8 bases; nucleotides outside the gene matches: 11. This CDR3 region has 16 residues. The CDR3 protein is CASSEGLAGVSGELFF. The CDR3 DNA reads TGCGCCAGCAGCGAGGGGCTAGCGGGAGTGTCGGGGGAGCTGTTTTTT.